Sequencing of this T cell receptor beta chain was carried out in a study of tumor and adjacent non-tumor tissue in lung cancer. Study-level findings and limits: Patients with more diverse tumor TCRs had worse survival.

Three rounds of nested PCR, following a modified ARM-PCR protocol, produced the TCRbeta library. A single record per CDR3 protein comes from TCRdb applying MiXCR to the multiplex PCR reads. In the table there are 98,000 or so distinct CDR3 sequences, 80% of which are singletons. RNA was extracted from bulk tissue without any cell sorting. Distant lung tissue was collected more than 3 cm away from the tumor edge. CDR3 size: 14 residues. Trimming took off 1 base at V and 1 base at J, with 7 bases between the two ends. In germline, CDR1 is SGHNT, CDR2 YENEEA. Within the sample, this clonotype is medium-sized. No antigen is known for it.

J is TRBJ1-2 and V is TRBV11-3; no firm D call. Sequencing was carried out using distant non-tumor lung tissue. This TCR was sampled from a man aged 60 to 75 with small cell lung cancer. This CDR3 is CASSLGGINYGYTF. CDR3 in DNA: TGTGCCAGCAGCTTAGGCGGGATTAACTATGGCTACACCTTC.